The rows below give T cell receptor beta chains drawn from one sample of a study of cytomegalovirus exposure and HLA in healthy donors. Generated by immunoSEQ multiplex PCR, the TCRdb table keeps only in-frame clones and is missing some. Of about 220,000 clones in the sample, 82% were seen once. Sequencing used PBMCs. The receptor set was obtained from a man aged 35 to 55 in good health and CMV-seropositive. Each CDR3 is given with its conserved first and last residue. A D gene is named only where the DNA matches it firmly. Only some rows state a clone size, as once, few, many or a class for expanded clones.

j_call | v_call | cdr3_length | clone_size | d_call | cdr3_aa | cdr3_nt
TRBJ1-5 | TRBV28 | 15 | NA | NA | CASSQGHYSNQPQHF | TGTGCCAGCAGCCAGGGCCACTATAGCAATCAGCCCCAGCATTTT
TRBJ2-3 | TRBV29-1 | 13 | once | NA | CSVRGWDTDTQYF | TGCAGCGTGAGGGGGTGGGATACAGATACGCAGTATTTT
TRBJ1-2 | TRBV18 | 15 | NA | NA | CASSPKREGGYGYTF | TGTGCCAGCTCACCAAAGCGAGAAGGGGGCTATGGCTACACCTTC
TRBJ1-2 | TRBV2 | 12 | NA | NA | CASTGVGYGYTF | TGTGCCAGCACGGGGGTCGGCTATGGCTACACCTTC
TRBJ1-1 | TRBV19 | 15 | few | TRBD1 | CASSISGGMNTEAFF | TGTGCCAGTAGTATTTCAGGGGGAATGAACACTGAAGCTTTCTTT
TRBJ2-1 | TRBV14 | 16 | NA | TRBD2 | CASSLEGGSGDNEQFF | TGTGCCAGCAGCTTAGAGGGCGGGAGCGGGGACAATGAGCAGTTCTTC
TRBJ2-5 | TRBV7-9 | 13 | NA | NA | CASSPRGGETQYF | TGTGCCAGCAGCCCCAGGGGTGGAGAGACCCAGTACTTC
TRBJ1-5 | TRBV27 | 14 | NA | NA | CASSLAPAGQPQHF | TGTGCCAGCAGTTTAGCGCCAGCGGGACAGCCCCAGCATTTT
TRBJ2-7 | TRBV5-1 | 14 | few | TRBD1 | CASSLGTGVYEQYF | TGCGCCAGCAGCTTGGGGACAGGGGTGTACGAGCAGTACTTC
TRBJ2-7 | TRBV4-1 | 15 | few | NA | CASSQEPGRFYEQYF | TGCGCCAGCAGCCAAGAACCCGGGAGATTCTACGAGCAGTACTTC
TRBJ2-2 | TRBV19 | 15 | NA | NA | CASSISTVNTGELFF | TGTGCCAGTAGTATTTCTACAGTGAACACCGGGGAGCTGTTTTTT
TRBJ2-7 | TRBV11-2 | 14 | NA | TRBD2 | CASSLEGTSSEQYF | TGTGCCAGCAGCTTAGAAGGGACTAGCAGCGAGCAGTACTTC
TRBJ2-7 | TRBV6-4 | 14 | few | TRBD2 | CASSRTSGNYEQYF | TGTGCCAGCAGCCGGACTAGCGGGAACTACGAGCAGTACTTC
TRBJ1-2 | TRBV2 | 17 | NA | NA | CASSYGFMELLGYGYTF | TGTGCCAGCAGTTATGGGTTCATGGAGCTGCTAGGCTATGGCTACACCTTC
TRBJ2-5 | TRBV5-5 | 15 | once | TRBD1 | CASSPWSGGQETQYF | TGTGCCAGCAGCCCCTGGTCAGGGGGCCAAGAGACCCAGTACTTC
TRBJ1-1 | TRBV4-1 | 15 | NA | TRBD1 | CASSQDRQGDTEAFF | TGCGCCAGCAGCCAAGATAGACAGGGGGACACTGAAGCTTTCTTT
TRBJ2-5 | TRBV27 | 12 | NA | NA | CASSSTQETQYF | TGTGCCAGCAGTTCGACTCAAGAGACCCAGTACTTC
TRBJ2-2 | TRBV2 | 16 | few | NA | CASRDPGGSNTGELFF | TGTGCCAGCAGGGATCCAGGGGGGTCGAACACCGGGGAGCTGTTTTTT
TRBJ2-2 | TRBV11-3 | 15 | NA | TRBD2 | CASSPGLEDTGELFF | TGTGCCAGCAGCCCGGGACTAGAAGACACCGGGGAGCTGTTTTTT
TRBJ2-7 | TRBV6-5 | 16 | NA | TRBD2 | CASSSRSGREYYEQYF | TGTGCCAGCAGTTCAAGGTCGGGGAGGGAGTATTACGAGCAGTACTTC
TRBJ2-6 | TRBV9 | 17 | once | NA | CASSPRQHNSGANVLTF | TGTGCCAGCAGCCCCCGCCAACACAACTCTGGGGCCAACGTCCTGACTTTC
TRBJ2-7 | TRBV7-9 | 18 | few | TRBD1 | CASSTGQGPTGNVYEQYF | TGTGCCAGCAGCACGGGACAGGGACCTACAGGGAACGTCTACGAGCAGTACTTC
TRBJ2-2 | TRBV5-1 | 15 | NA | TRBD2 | CASSLMAGGAGELFF | TGCGCCAGCAGCTTGATGGCGGGAGGCGCCGGGGAGCTGTTTTTT
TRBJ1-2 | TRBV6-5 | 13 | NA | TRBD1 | CASTRDRGYGYTF | TGTGCCAGCACTCGGGACAGGGGATATGGCTACACCTTC
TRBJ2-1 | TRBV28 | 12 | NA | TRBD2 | CATTLADGEQFF | TGTGCCACCACCCTAGCGGACGGTGAGCAGTTCTTC